This T cell receptor beta chain was recorded in a study of cytomegalovirus exposure and HLA in healthy donors. The ends were cut back, 1 base at V and 4 bases at J, with 12 bases in the middle. The germline CDR1 and CDR2 sequences are SGHRS and YFSETQ. The CDR3 is 15 amino acids. About this clone itself: The antigen remains undetermined.

The PCR had 60 Vbeta and 13 Jbeta primers. This table comes from immunoSEQ multiplex PCR, and its TCRdb copy is limited to in-frame clones, with some not included. The sample lists more than 80,000 clones, approximately 80% occurring once. Notes on the study in general: Available immune exposure information covered CMV serostatus only. Prediction of most subjects' HLA-A and HLA-B alleles by TCR beta sequences was reportedly accurate. Being productive about 87% or about 30% of the time was typical of most TCR beta V segments in an earlier analysis.

The clonotype comes from a female donor in good health and CMV-seropositive. Sequencing was performed on PBMCs. This chain connects TRBV5-1 to TRBJ2-1, with a possible D match to TRBD1 (6 bases). CDR3 in DNA: TGCGCCAGCAGCTTGAATCGGGACACATACAATGAGCAGTTCTTC. This codes for CASSLNRDTYNEQFF.